The 9 T cell receptor beta chains presented below share a single source sample, sequenced in a study of blood T cell repertoires in COVID-19 (dated by TCRdb to about 2020). The library was generated by the immunoSEQ multiplex PCR assay. TCRdb limited this immuneACCESS table to in-frame rearrangements with V and J called. A share of clones is missing; checked studies link under half to unresolved V genes, and the rest is unexplained. Present in this sample are over 250,000 clones, 70% to 90% of which were seen just once. In total, the top ten clones hold around 2.5% of the sample. Sequencing was performed on peripheral blood. These receptors were taken from a woman between 45 and 65 years old with acute or convalescent COVID-19.

The chain has TRBV5-1 and TRBJ2-2; 7 bases match TRBD1. The CDR3 totals 13 residues. J gave up 6 bases and V 2 bases, and 1 base lay outside the gene matches. Germline CDR1 is SGHRS and CDR2 is YFSETQ. CDR3 region: CASSLQGSGELFF. The DNA of the CDR3 is TGCGCCAGCAGCTTACAGGGGTCCGGGGAGCTGTTTTTT.

This rearrangement joins TRBV5-1 to TRBJ1-2; TRBD1 agrees at 7 bases. The CDR3 has 15 amino acids. Germline V gene data show CDR1 as SGHRS and CDR2 as YFSETQ. V lost 3 bases, J lost 0 bases, and 5 bases stayed unmatched. CDR3 loop: CASSSRDRSNYGYTF. The CDR3 nucleotides read TGCGCCAGCAGCTCCCGGGACAGATCTAACTATGGCTACACCTTC.

The CDR3 protein is CSVDSGAGADTQYF. CDR3 coding DNA: TGCAGCGTTGATAGTGGAGCGGGAGCAGATACGCAGTATTTT. The chain combines TRBV29-1 with TRBJ2-3; TRBD2 aligns across 8 bases. The germline V gene encodes CDR1 SQVTM and CDR2 ANQGSEA. J gave up 4 bases and V 3 bases, and 6 bases lay outside the gene matches. This CDR3 has 14 residues.

CDR3 DNA sequence: TGCGCCAGCAGCTTAAGGGGAGGGTCAGGACAGCCCCAGCATTTT. Translation: CASSLRGGSGQPQHF. The chain uses TRBV5-1 and TRBJ1-5, with D possibly matching TRBD1 (5 bases). Germline lookup yields CDR1 SGHRS and CDR2 YFSETQ. This CDR3 contains 15 residues. V was pared by 2 bases and J by 7 bases, with 16 bases between.

The chain is built from TRBV27 and TRBJ2-1; 10 nucleotides align to TRBD1. Germline V lookup: CDR1 MNHEY, CDR2 SMNVEV (reference sequence). The CDR3 length is 17 residues. The V and J ends lost 7 bases and 7 bases, in that order; junction bases with no gene match: 16. CDR3 sequence: CASIRKPDLDRGNEQFF. Written as DNA, the CDR3 is TGTGCCAGCATAAGAAAACCCGACCTGGACAGGGGGAATGAGCAGTTCTTC.

V usage is TRBV6-5 and J usage is TRBJ2-7; D remains ambiguous. Germline CDR1 is MNHEY and CDR2 is SVGAGI. The CDR3 covers 12 residues. V lost 6 bases, J lost 3 bases, and 9 bases lay in between. DNA for the CDR3: TGTGCCAGCAGGGAGCGCTACTACGAGCAGTACTTC. Amino acids: CASRERYYEQYF.

A few counts support this clone. The chain joins TRBV10-3 to TRBJ1-4, with 11 bases matching TRBD1. Germline V gene lookup returns CDR1 ENHRY and CDR2 SYGVKD. Trimming removed 0 bases from V and 0 bases from J; junction bases left unmatched: 6. The CDR3 extends over 19 amino acids. As DNA, the CDR3 is TGTGCCATCAGTGAGTCAAGGACAGGGGGCAGGTCAACTAATGAAAAACTGTTTTTT. Its translation is CAISESRTGGRSTNEKLFF.

DNA of the CDR3: TGTGCCAGCAGTTTAGGACAGCGGGGTGAGCAGTTCTTC. It translates to CASSLGQRGEQFF. The rearrangement links TRBV28 to TRBJ2-1; D might be TRBD2 (7 bases). The V and J ends lost 2 bases and 9 bases respectively, with 11 bases between them. The CDR3 has 13 amino acids. From germline, CDR1 is MDHEN and CDR2 SYDVKM. The full variable domain, in which reference TRBV28 and TRBJ2-1 provide the parts outside the CDR3, is DVKVTQSSRYLVKRTGEKVFLECVQDMDHENMFWYRQDPGLGLRLIYFSYDVKMKEKGDIPEGYSVSREKKERFSLILESASTNQTSMYLCASSLGQRGEQFFGPGTRLTVL.

This rearrangement joins TRBV2 to TRBJ1-1; unclear D gene. The V gene lost 4 bases and the J gene lost 0 bases, with 6 bases spanning the gap. CDR1 SNHLY and CDR2 FYNNEI come from the germline V gene. CDR3 length: 13 residues. In nucleotides, the CDR3 is TGTGCCAGCAGTGTTTATATGAACACTGAAGCTTTCTTT. This sequence encodes CASSVYMNTEAFF.